The T cell receptor beta chain under discussion was sequenced for a study of T cell responses to AZD1222 COVID-19 vaccine. Study results and limitations: Just a handful of AZD1222 recipients were seropositive at baseline. Unmutated regions of variants are reportedly targeted by nearly half of spike-specific TCRs.

The method was immunoSEQ multiplex PCR; TCRdb's version includes in-frame clones alone and lacks a portion of them. The table has about 140,000 clones, 80% to 90% seen once. Concerning this clone itself: Its antigen is currently unknown.

This sequence was found in an adult in good health. The source material was peripheral blood, sampled on day 0 of AZD1222 vaccination.

DNA of the CDR3: TGTGCCAGCAGTTCCCGGACAGGGGGTTACTCCGAGCAGTACTTC. Its protein product is CASSSRTGGYSEQYF. The chain joins TRBV27 to TRBJ2-7; 10 bases are shared with TRBD1. This CDR3 is 15 amino acids long. V shed 4 bases and J 6 bases; nucleotides not matched to a gene: 9. The germline V gene has CDR1 MNHEY and CDR2 SMNVEV (reference sequence).